The sequence of this T cell receptor beta chain was determined in a study of cytomegalovirus exposure and HLA in healthy donors. Primers included in the PCR were 60 Vbeta and 13 Jbeta primers. TCRdb's table, derived via immunoSEQ multiplex PCR, lists solely in-frame clones and lacks some. This table has 73,000 or so clones, roughly 73% appearing once. CDR3 length: 13 residues. Germline V gene sequence: CDR1 MNHEY, CDR2 SMNVEV (reference sequence). The germline V and J ends were trimmed by 0 bases and 5 bases, with 7 bases remaining between them. This TCR was sampled from a woman aged 35 to 49 in good health and CMV-seropositive. Sequencing was done on a sample of PBMCs. The chain joins TRBV27 to TRBJ1-2; the D gene is possibly TRBD1 (5 bases). CDR3 in amino acids: CASSLSGGYGYTF. CDR3 sequence (DNA): TGTGCCAGCAGTTTATCGGGGGGTTATGGCTACACCTTC.